What follows are 11 T cell receptor beta chains derived from one specimen sequenced in a study of blood T cell repertoires in COVID-19. Sequencing used immunoSEQ multiplex PCR; TCRdb keeps in-frame clones, though not all of them. The sample carries fewer than 85,000 clones, around 86% recorded once. The sample taken for sequencing was peripheral blood. The receptors stem from a man aged 50-59 years with active COVID-19.

This chain links TRBV10-3 with TRBJ2-2; a weak D match, TRBD1 (6 bases). The germline CDR1 and CDR2 sequences are ENHRY and SYGVKD. CDR3 length: 16 residues. V dropped 2 bases and J dropped 7 bases, with 17 bases sitting between them. The CDR3 loop reads CAISEAQQGTGGELFF. The CDR3 DNA is TGTGCCATCAGTGAGGCCCAACAGGGAACGGGCGGGGAGCTGTTTTTT.

V and J are TRBV6-6 and TRBJ1-1; D remains unclear. There are 13 residues in the CDR3. V shed 10 bases and J shed 4 bases, with 16 bases lying between them. Germline CDR1 MNHNY, CDR2 SVGAGI (reference sequence). The CDR3 DNA reads as TGTGCCACCCGAGGCCCGCTGGGCACTGAAGCTTTCTTT. Protein: CATRGPLGTEAFF.

The chain uses TRBV19 and TRBJ2-5; 9 bases fit TRBD1. This CDR3 comprises 16 residues. The V gene end was trimmed by 3 bases and the J gene end by 4 bases; junction bases not matched to a gene: 9. Germline values: CDR1 LNHDA, CDR2 SQIVND (reference sequence). CDR3 bases: TGTGCCAGTAGTATCGATTCCGGGACAGGGCGAGAGACCCAGTACTTC. This codes for CASSIDSGTGRETQYF.

The chain couples TRBV6-5 to TRBJ2-5; perhaps TRBD1 as D (5 bases). V was cut by 2 bases and J by 4 bases, with 14 bases left in between. Germline CDR1 is MNHEY and CDR2 is SVGAGI. The CDR3 has 15 residues. As DNA, the CDR3 is TGTGCCAGCAGTTACCGTCTGGCAGGGCCAGAGACCCAGTACTTC. Translating gives CASSYRLAGPETQYF.

The gene calls are TRBV5-5 and TRBJ1-2, with 7 bases lining up with TRBD1. The CDR3 runs 13 residues. Germline CDR1 reads SGHKS; CDR2 reads YYEKEE (reference sequence). V lost 2 bases and J lost 6; bases outside the gene matches: 4. CDR3 sequence reads: CASSFGTGDGYTF. CDR3 DNA: TGTGCCAGCAGCTTTGGCACAGGGGATGGCTACACCTTC.

The chain carries TRBV6-5 and TRBJ1-6; D gene ambiguous. V lost 6 bases to trimming and J lost 8 bases, with 17 bases between them. The CDR3 runs to 15 residues. CDR1 is MNHEY and CDR2 is SVGAGI in the germline V gene. CDR3 nucleotides: TGTGCCAGCAGGAGAGGCTTGGGTGGTGATTCACCCCTCCACTTT. Translating it yields CASRRGLGGDSPLHF.

The chain links TRBV24-1 to TRBJ2-5; D is undetermined. Germline V gene sequence: CDR1 KGHDR, CDR2 SFDVKD. Trimming removed 7 bases from V and 2 bases from J, with 10 bases in between. The CDR3 length is 13 residues. The CDR3 region is CATSRGVQETQYF. DNA of the CDR3: TGTGCCACCAGCAGAGGAGTACAAGAGACCCAGTACTTC.

CDR3 sequence: CASSYQGANTEAFF. The CDR3 DNA sequence: TGTGCCAGCAGTTATCAGGGGGCAAACACTGAAGCTTTCTTT. V and J are TRBV6-6 and TRBJ1-1; 8 nucleotides line up with TRBD1. CDR1 is MNHNY, CDR2 SVGAGI, per germline (reference sequence). The CDR3 spans 14 residues. Unmatched junction bases numbered 2, after V lost 3 bases and J lost 2 bases.

The chain's CDR3 is CASSKSGQTSPSGANVLTF. CDR3 bases: TGCGCCAGCAGCAAGTCCGGACAGACGAGCCCGTCTGGGGCCAACGTCCTGACTTTC. This chain connects TRBV5-1 to TRBJ2-6; possibly TRBD1 for D (6 bases). The CDR3 is 19 residues long. Deletions cut 4 bases from V and 1 base from J, with 21 bases between. CDR1 and CDR2 from the germline V gene are SGHRS and YFSETQ. The variable domain in full, completed from reference TRBV5-1 and TRBJ2-6, reads KAGVTQTPRYLIKTRGQQVTLSCSPISGHRSVSWYQQTPGQGLQFLFEYFSETQRNKGNFPGRFSGRQFSNSRSEMNVSTLELGDSALYLCASSKSGQTSPSGANVLTFGAGSRLTVL.

Only a few counts were recorded for this clone. The gene calls are TRBV11-2 and TRBJ1-2; D unresolved. The CDR3 covers 18 residues. In germline, CDR1 is SGHAT, CDR2 FQNNGV. V shed 4 bases and J shed 6 bases, with 27 bases lying between them. This CDR3 is CASSYPGPSNPDSHGYTF. CDR3 nucleotide sequence: TGTGCCAGCAGCTACCCGGGCCCATCGAATCCGGACTCGCATGGCTACACCTTC. The full variable domain, its missing parts supplied by reference TRBV11-2 and TRBJ1-2, is EAGVAQSPRYKIIEKRQSVAFWCNPISGHATLYWYQQILGQGPKLLIQFQNNGVVDDSQLPKDRFSAERLKGVDSTLKIQPAKLEDSAVYLCASSYPGPSNPDSHGYTFGSGTRLTVV.

This clone is medium-sized in the sample. J is TRBJ1-5 and V is TRBV19, with TRBD1 matching 11 bases. This CDR3 has 15 amino acids. The germline CDR1 and CDR2 sequences are LNHDA and SQIVND (reference sequence). After removal of 5 bases from V and 6 bases from J, the junction contained 6 bases not matched to a gene. CDR3 in DNA: TGTGCCAGTAGTTCCCGGGACAGGGGGGTTCAGCCCCAGCATTTT. This encodes CASSSRDRGVQPQHF.